The 32 T cell receptor beta chains below were found in one sample sequenced in a study of blood T cell repertoires in COVID-19. Assay: immunoSEQ multiplex PCR; the TCRdb copy retains only in-frame clones and omits some. Among approximately 45,000 clones, roughly 74% were seen once, and the ten largest hold about 60%. Material: peripheral blood. The receptor set was obtained from a man older than 75 with acute or convalescent COVID-19.

The chain uses TRBV5-1 and TRBJ2-5; 8 nucleotides match TRBD2. The CDR3 loop spans 16 amino acids. J gave up 5 bases and V 3 bases, and 12 bases lay outside the gene matches. The germline V gene encodes CDR1 SGHRS and CDR2 YFSETQ. CDR3 region: CASSSTSVATLETQYF. In DNA, the CDR3 is TGCGCCAGCAGCTCGACTAGCGTGGCGACTTTGGAGACCCAGTACTTC.

Points on this clone: Other DNA sequences in this sample translate to the same CDR3. The CDR3 region has the DNA TGCAGCGTTGAATTAAACTATGGCTACACCTTC. It is translated as CSVELNYGYTF. V gene TRBV29-1 combines with J gene TRBJ1-2, with D hard to call. Trimming took 2 bases from V and 2 from J, leaving 3 bases between them. The germline V gene has CDR1 SQVTM and CDR2 ANQGSEA. The CDR3 totals 11 residues.

This clone was seen more than once but under ten times. The gene calls are TRBV30 and TRBJ2-6; TRBD2 agrees at 15 bases. This CDR3 is built from 18 residues. The germline gives CDR1 GTSNPN, CDR2 SVGIG (reference sequence). The V segment lost 1 base and the J segment 0 bases; nucleotides outside the gene matches: 1. CDR3 DNA: TGTGCCTGGAGTGCGGGACTAGCGGGGGGCTCTGGGGCCAACGTCCTGACTTTC. This encodes CAWSAGLAGGSGANVLTF.

This chain links TRBV7-2 with TRBJ2-2; D may be TRBD2 (5 bases). Germline CDR1 reads SGHTA; CDR2 reads FQGNSA. V was trimmed by 5 bases and J by 5 bases, leaving 12 bases between them. This CDR3 is built from 14 residues. Here the CDR3 DNA reads TGTGCCAGCAGCCTGCGGGTCCGGACCGGGGAGCTGTTTTTT. This codes for CASSLRVRTGELFF.

The CDR3 loop reads CASRRSGGQETQYF. CDR3 DNA sequence: TGTGCCAGCAGGAGGTCCGGGGGACAAGAGACCCAGTACTTC. The gene calls are TRBV6-5 and TRBJ2-5, with a possible D match to TRBD2 (6 bases). The germline gives CDR1 MNHEY, CDR2 SVGAGI. CDR3 length equals 14 residues. V was clipped by 6 bases and J by 2 bases, with 13 bases between them.

The rearrangement links TRBV6-1 to TRBJ1-5, with no clear D. This CDR3 region has 13 residues. Germline V gives CDR1 MNHNS, CDR2 SASEGT. Trimming cost V 2 bases and J 11 bases, with 13 bases left between them. CDR3 coding DNA: TGTGCCAGCAGTGAACTTGGACGGGGAACCCAGCATTTT. Encoded protein: CASSELGRGTQHF.

The chain is built from TRBV12-2 and TRBJ2-2; the listed D gene, TRBD2, was not tested against the DNA. TRBV12-2 is shown as a pseudogene. This CDR3 has 16 residues. Here the CDR3 reads CASRPWTSGRAGELFF. In DNA form, the CDR3 reads TGTGCAAGTCGCCCTTGGACTAGCGGGAGGGCCGGGGAGCTGTTTTTT.

This chain links TRBV28 with TRBJ1-6; the match to TRBD1 covers 9 bases. Trimming removed 5 bases from V and 7 bases from J; junction bases left unmatched: 3. Germline values: CDR1 MDHEN, CDR2 SYDVKM. The CDR3 loop spans 14 amino acids. The CDR3 bases are TGTGCCAGCAGTAAGGGACAGGGAAATTCACCCCTCCACTTT. Its protein is CASSKGQGNSPLHF.

Only a few counts were recorded for this clone. The chain couples TRBV11-2 to TRBJ2-7; weak D call: TRBD2 (5 bases). This CDR3 has 15 residues. Trimming left V 2 bases short and J 7 bases short, with 18 bases between. Per germline, CDR1 SGHAT and CDR2 FQNNGV. The CDR3 DNA is TGTGCCAGCAGCTTACTAGGTGGCGCGGGTCGGGAGCAGTACTTC. Its translation is CASSLLGGAGREQYF.

CDR3 in DNA: TGTGCCAGCAGCCTCGGACAGGCCGGGGCCAACGTCCTGACTTTC. Translation: CASSLGQAGANVLTF. The rearrangement joins TRBV7-9 to TRBJ2-6, with 7 bases matching TRBD1. The CDR3 covers 15 residues. The germline gives CDR1 SEHNR, CDR2 FQNEAQ (reference sequence). Trimming at V came to 5 bases and at J to 4 bases, leaving 5 bases not matched to a gene.

V is TRBV29-1 and J is TRBJ2-5; a possible D gene is TRBD1 (6 bases). Germline lookup yields CDR1 SQVTM and CDR2 ANQGSEA. This CDR3 spans 15 amino acids. The ends were cut back, 4 bases at V and 2 bases at J, with 17 bases in the middle. CDR3 amino acids: CSVGGPRQGQETQYF. CDR3 coding DNA: TGCAGCGTTGGGGGTCCTAGGCAGGGGCAAGAGACCCAGTACTTC.

The rearrangement links TRBV25-1 to TRBJ1-4; a possible D gene is TRBD1 (6 bases). The CDR3 is 14 amino acids. Germline-derived CDR1 and CDR2 are MGHDK and SYGVNS. The germline V and J ends were trimmed by 8 bases and 6 bases, with 16 bases remaining between them. The CDR3 here is CASDAEGVDEKLFF. Written as DNA, the CDR3 is TGTGCCAGCGATGCTGAGGGGGTGGATGAAAAACTGTTTTTT.

The chain uses TRBV28 and TRBJ2-3; TRBD2 aligns across 7 bases. The CDR3 covers 13 residues. Trimming removed 5 bases from V and 5 bases from J; junction bases left unmatched: 4. The V gene's germline CDR1 is MDHEN and CDR2 SYDVKM. CDR3 protein: CASSRTSLDTQYF. Written as DNA, the CDR3 is TGTGCCAGCAGTAGGACTAGTTTAGATACGCAGTATTTT. Based on the CDR3 plus reference TRBV28 and TRBJ2-3, the full variable domain is DVKVTQSSRYLVKRTGEKVFLECVQDMDHENMFWYRQDPGLGLRLIYFSYDVKMKEKGDIPEGYSVSREKKERFSLILESASTNQTSMYLCASSRTSLDTQYFGPGTRLTVL.

The gene calls are TRBV7-8 and TRBJ2-2; 7 bases are shared with TRBD2. The CDR3 sequence is 15 residues long. V lost 2 bases, J lost 6 bases, and 6 bases stayed unmatched. CDR1 is SGHVS, CDR2 FQNEAQ, per germline. CDR3 nucleotides: TGTGCCAGCAGCTTAAAGGGAGGGCCCCCCGGGGAGCTGTTTTTT. It translates to CASSLKGGPPGELFF.

V and J are TRBV7-9 and TRBJ1-6; D may be TRBD1 (5 bases). In germline, CDR1 is SEHNR, CDR2 FQNEAQ (reference sequence). This CDR3 spans 13 amino acids. Trimming left V 5 bases short and J 7 bases short, with 9 bases between. The CDR3 sequence: CASSVQENSPLHF. CDR3 bases: TGTGCCAGCAGCGTACAGGAAAATTCACCCCTCCACTTT.

J is TRBJ2-1 and V is TRBV28; TRBD2 matches 7 bases. Germline V lookup: CDR1 MDHEN, CDR2 SYDVKM. There are 13 residues in the CDR3. In DNA form, the CDR3 reads TGTGGAAGAAATAACGGGACTAACAATGAGCAGTTCTTC. This translates into CGRNNGTNNEQFF.

The genes are TRBV19 and TRBJ2-3, with 7 bases that match TRBD1. Unmatched junction bases numbered 5, after V lost 8 bases and J lost 3 bases. This CDR3 comprises 13 residues. Germline CDR1 reads LNHDA; CDR2 reads SQIVND (reference sequence). The DNA for the CDR3 is TGTGCCAGTGGGGCAGGGGGAACAGATACGCAGTATTTT. This codes for CASGAGGTDTQYF.

The chain recombines TRBV27 with TRBJ2-6, with D possibly being TRBD1 (7 bases). Germline V gives CDR1 MNHEY, CDR2 SMNVEV (reference sequence). Between the trimmed V and J ends, which lost 5 bases and 4 bases, there was a span of 15 bases. The CDR3 runs to 16 residues. The CDR3 is CASSPQGGGGANVLTF. CDR3 DNA: TGTGCCAGCAGTCCTCAGGGGGGTGGAGGGGCCAACGTCCTGACTTTC.

The chain combines TRBV6-1 with TRBJ1-6; tentatively, D is TRBD1 (5 bases). V was clipped by 1 base and J by 9 bases, with 13 bases between them. CDR1 is MNHNS, CDR2 SASEGT, per germline. The CDR3 is 15 residues long. As DNA, the CDR3 is TGTGCCAGCAGTGAAGTCTGGGGGGTTGGTTCACCCCTCCACTTT. Translating gives CASSEVWGVGSPLHF.

The rearrangement joins TRBV7-9 to TRBJ1-3, with 7 bases matching TRBD1. Germline values: CDR1 SEHNR, CDR2 FQNEAQ (reference sequence). V gave up 6 bases and J gave up 9 bases; unmatched junction bases: 11. This CDR3 is built from 14 residues. The CDR3 region has the DNA TGTGCCAGCAGACCCGACAGGGCGGGGAGCACCATATATTTT. Translated, it gives CASRPDRAGSTIYF.

The CDR3 loop reads CASSPSSPTSTNEQFF. The CDR3 nucleotides are TGTGCCAGCAGCCCCTCTAGTCCCACTAGTACCAATGAGCAGTTCTTC. This chain uses TRBV7-3 with TRBJ2-1, with TRBD2 as a possible D gene (5 bases). The CDR3 consists of 16 residues. Trimming removed 5 bases from V and 6 bases from J, with 20 bases in between. Germline-derived CDR1 and CDR2 are SGHTA and FQGTGA.

This rearrangement joins TRBV2 to TRBJ2-1; 9 bases align to TRBD2. Germline V lookup: CDR1 SNHLY, CDR2 FYNNEI. This CDR3 is 15 amino acids long. With 7 bases clipped from V and 6 bases from J, the junction kept 10 bases outside the gene matches. The CDR3 nucleotides read TGTGCCAGCACCATCCAGGGACTAGCCTTCAATGAGCAGTTCTTC. This codes for CASTIQGLAFNEQFF.

V is TRBV6-5 and J is TRBJ2-1; TRBD2 aligns across 9 bases. This CDR3 contains 13 residues. CDR1 and CDR2 (germline): MNHEY, SVGAGI. J gave up 5 bases and V 8 bases, and 4 bases lay outside the gene matches. The CDR3 loop is CASGRLADNEQFF. CDR3 DNA: TGTGCCAGCGGGAGACTAGCGGACAATGAGCAGTTCTTC.

The chain recombines TRBV29-1 with TRBJ2-5, with 10 bases fitting TRBD2. With 6 bases clipped from V and 5 bases from J, the junction kept 9 bases outside the gene matches. CDR1 and CDR2 from the germline V gene are SQVTM and ANQGSEA. The CDR3 totals 14 residues. The CDR3 is CSVTAGGRTETQYF. The CDR3 DNA reads TGCAGCGTAACAGCGGGAGGGCGTACGGAGACCCAGTACTTC.

The genes are TRBV7-2 and TRBJ2-1; D is perhaps TRBD2 (6 bases). The V end was cut by 3 bases, the J end by 9 bases, with 18 bases between. The CDR3 length is 15 residues. Germline lookup yields CDR1 SGHTA and CDR2 FQGNSA. CDR3 DNA: TGTGCCAGCAGCTTGAGATACGGGAGCGGTGTTGAGCAGTTCTTC. Translating gives CASSLRYGSGVEQFF. Full variable domain (missing parts from reference TRBV7-2 and TRBJ2-1): GAGVSQSPSNKVTEKGKDVELRCDPISGHTALYWYRQSLGQGLEFLIYFQGNSAPDKSGLPSDRFSAERTGGSVSTLTIQRTQQEDSAVYLCASSLRYGSGVEQFFGPGTRLTVL.

There are a few counts of this clone. The rearrangement links TRBV19 to TRBJ1-1; TRBD1 might be the D (5 bases). CDR3 length: 13 residues. From germline, CDR1 is LNHDA and CDR2 SQIVND (reference sequence). Trimming left V 4 bases short and J 4 bases short, with 10 bases between. The CDR3, as DNA: TGTGCCAGTAGTACTCAGGGCTTCACTGAAGCTTTCTTT. It yields the protein CASSTQGFTEAFF. Looking up the rest from reference TRBV19 and TRBJ1-1 gives the full variable domain: DGGITQSPKYLFRKEGQNVTLSCEQNLNHDAMYWYRQDPGQGLRLIYYSQIVNDFQKGDIAEGYSVSREKKESFPLTVTSAQKNPTAFYLCASSTQGFTEAFFGQGTRLTVV.

The chain combines TRBV7-2 with TRBJ2-1, with D possibly matching TRBD2 (5 bases). The CDR3 length is 15 residues. The germline gives CDR1 SGHTA, CDR2 FQGNSA. Trimming left V 1 base short and J 6 bases short, with 13 bases between. CDR3 sequence (DNA): TGTGCCAGCAGCTTAGTTTGGCTAGCCGGCAATGAGCAGTTCTTC. The encoded protein is CASSLVWLAGNEQFF. The full variable domain, its missing parts supplied by reference TRBV7-2 and TRBJ2-1, is GAGVSQSPSNKVTEKGKDVELRCDPISGHTALYWYRQSLGQGLEFLIYFQGNSAPDKSGLPSDRFSAERTGGSVSTLTIQRTQQEDSAVYLCASSLVWLAGNEQFFGPGTRLTVL.

This sequence joins TRBV29-1 and TRBJ2-7, with 7 bases aligning to TRBD1. The V gene's germline CDR1 is SQVTM and CDR2 ANQGSEA. The CDR3 runs 12 residues. Unmatched junction bases numbered 2, after V lost 4 bases and J lost 2 bases. The CDR3 is CSVAGTAYEQYF. The CDR3 DNA sequence: TGCAGCGTTGCCGGGACAGCCTACGAGCAGTACTTC.

J is TRBJ2-7 and V is TRBV5-1; TRBD1 might be the D (5 bases). Per the germline V gene, CDR1 is SGHRS and CDR2 is YFSETQ. V lost 4 bases and J 3 bases, leaving 17 bases between the germline ends. This CDR3 region has 15 residues. Here the CDR3 reads CASSPGSGSVYEQYF. Here the CDR3 DNA reads TGCGCCAGCAGCCCAGGGTCAGGGTCTGTCTACGAGCAGTACTTC.

The genes are TRBV11-3 and TRBJ2-3; D not resolved. CDR3 length: 13 amino acids. Trimming stripped 3 bases from V and 7 bases from J, with 11 bases between. The germline V gene encodes CDR1 SGHNT and CDR2 YENEEA. The CDR3 is CASSLTSLNTQYF. In nucleotides, the CDR3 is TGTGCCAGCAGCTTGACAAGCCTAAATACGCAGTATTTT.

The chain joins TRBV2 to TRBJ1-2; D gene uncertain. Trimming took off 5 bases at V and 4 bases at J, with 8 bases between the two ends. Germline CDR1 SNHLY, CDR2 FYNNEI. This CDR3 spans 12 amino acids. CDR3 residues: CASSPDSYGYTF. CDR3 sequence (DNA): TGTGCCAGCAGTCCGGACTCCTATGGCTACACCTTC.

The gene calls are TRBV29-1 and TRBJ2-5, with 7 bases matching TRBD1. Germline V CDR1 and CDR2: SQVTM, ANQGSEA. The CDR3 extends over 13 amino acids. J gave up 3 bases and V 6 bases, and 7 bases lay outside the gene matches. DNA for the CDR3: TGCAGCGTCCAAAAGCAGGGGGAAGAGACCCAGTACTTC. Residues: CSVQKQGEETQYF.